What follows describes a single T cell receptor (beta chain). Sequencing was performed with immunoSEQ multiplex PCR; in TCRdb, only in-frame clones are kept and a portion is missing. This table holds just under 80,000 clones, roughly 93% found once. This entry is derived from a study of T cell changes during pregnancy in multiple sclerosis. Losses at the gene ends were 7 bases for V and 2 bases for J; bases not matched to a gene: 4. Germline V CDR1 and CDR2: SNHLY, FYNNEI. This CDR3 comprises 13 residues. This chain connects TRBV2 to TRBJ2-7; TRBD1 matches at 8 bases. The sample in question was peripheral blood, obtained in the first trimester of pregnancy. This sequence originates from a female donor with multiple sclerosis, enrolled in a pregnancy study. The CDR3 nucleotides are TGTGCCAGCACCGGGACAGGAACCTACGAGCAGTACTTC. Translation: CASTGTGTYEQYF.